Each of the 11 T cell receptor beta chains below was sequenced from the same sample in a study of T cells after yellow fever vaccination (dated by TCRdb to 2018 to 2020). The sample's treatment or condition label is to be understood as: live attenuated yellow fever vaccine strain. Libraries were made using 5' RACE. TCRdb names Illumina NovaSeq 6000 as the instrument used. Clones were called with MiXCR by TCRdb after fastp trimmed the public reads at Q25, and only in-frame beta chains were retained. Rows with one shared CDR3 protein collapse into an entry with the most common genes and DNA. Across this sample there are about 300,000 distinct CDR3 sequences, with about 10% seen only once. Over 3% of the sample lies in the top ten. The source material was CD4+ T cells sorted from PBMCs, sampled 5 days after the yellow fever booster vaccination. These receptors originate from a man younger than 35 who received the YFV17D yellow fever vaccine.

This clonotype occurred a few times. The chain couples TRBV12-3 or TRBV12-4 to TRBJ1-1; TRBD1 is a possible D gene (5 bases). Trimming took 6 bases from V and 4 from J, leaving 12 bases between them. The CDR3 runs 13 residues. CDR3 bases: TGTGCCAGCAGGTGGGGCAGGGCCACTGAAGCTTTCTTT. Translated, it gives CASRWGRATEAFF.

This clonotype was observed at least ten times. V gene TRBV20-1 combines with J gene TRBJ2-7; 8 nucleotides match TRBD2. Trimming removed 2 bases from V and 3 bases from J; junction bases left unmatched: 6. Germline CDR1 and CDR2: DFQATT and SNEGSKA (reference sequence). The CDR3 runs 14 residues. CDR3 sequence: CSARPSGTSYEQYF. CDR3 sequence (DNA): TGCAGTGCTAGACCTTCCGGGACTAGCTACGAGCAGTACTTC.

The sample holds a few counts of this clonotype. The rearrangement joins TRBV10-3 to TRBJ2-3; 7 bases are shared with TRBD2. J gave up 1 base and V 7 bases, and 8 bases lay outside the gene matches. The CDR3 sequence is 15 residues long. CDR1 and CDR2 (germline): ENHRY, SYGVKD. The CDR3: CAITQKAGRTDTQYF. In DNA, the CDR3 is TGTGCCATCACCCAAAAAGCGGGGCGCACAGATACGCAGTATTTT.

This clonotype was observed a handful of times. The rearrangement links TRBV19 to TRBJ2-1; no definite D call. There are 14 residues in the CDR3. Germline V gene sequence: CDR1 LNHDA, CDR2 SQIVND (reference sequence). Trimming cost V 3 bases and J 10 bases, with 16 bases left between them. CDR3 sequence: CASSMRTRTWEQFF. In DNA form, the CDR3 reads TGTGCCAGTAGTATGAGAACTCGGACGTGGGAGCAGTTCTTC.

The V gene is TRBV5-1, the J gene TRBJ2-3; TRBD2 might be the D (5 bases). This CDR3 has 14 amino acids. Germline V lookup: CDR1 SGHRS, CDR2 YFSETQ. Trimming took 4 bases from V and 2 from J, leaving 11 bases between them. This CDR3 is CASSRQDFTDTQYF. For the CDR3, the DNA is TGCGCCAGCAGCAGGCAGGACTTCACAGATACGCAGTATTTT.

This clonotype was recorded many times. The chain has TRBV5-1 and TRBJ2-1, with 7 positions matching TRBD2. With 4 bases clipped from V and 9 bases from J, the junction kept 7 bases outside the gene matches. Germline-derived CDR1 and CDR2 are SGHRS and YFSETQ. The CDR3 sequence is 13 residues long. The CDR3 loop reads CASSPREAGEQFF. CDR3 nucleotide sequence: TGCGCCAGCAGCCCCCGGGAGGCGGGTGAGCAGTTCTTC.

The chain combines TRBV12-3 or TRBV12-4 with TRBJ2-3, with D possibly matching TRBD2 (5 bases). CDR3 size: 12 residues. Trimming took 7 bases from V and 2 from J, leaving 7 bases between them. The CDR3 sequence is CASTDFTDTQYF. CDR3 DNA sequence: TGTGCCAGCACGGACTTCACAGATACGCAGTATTTT.

The V gene is TRBV20-1, the J gene TRBJ2-3; D possibly corresponds to TRBD1 (6 bases). The V end lost 4 bases, the J end lost 6 bases, and 14 bases lay between the germline ends. From germline, CDR1 is DFQATT and CDR2 SNEGSKA (reference sequence). The length of the CDR3 is 13 residues. The CDR3 protein is CSAMAGALDTQYF. The CDR3 DNA follows: TGCAGTGCTATGGCAGGGGCTTTGGATACGCAGTATTTT.

The V and J genes are TRBV20-1 and TRBJ1-4, with D maybe TRBD1 (5 bases). The CDR3 length is 15 residues. Trimming removed 0 bases from V and 7 bases from J, with 15 bases in between. CDR1 is DFQATT, CDR2 SNEGSKA, per germline (reference sequence). CDR3: CSARDPRRDGEKLFF. In nucleotides, the CDR3 is TGCAGTGCTAGAGATCCCCGCAGGGACGGTGAAAAACTGTTTTTT.

This clonotype was counted a few times. The gene calls are TRBV5-4 and TRBJ2-1; a weak D match, TRBD2 (8 bases). The V end was cut by 4 bases, the J end by 6 bases, with 17 bases between. The CDR3 contains 15 residues. From germline, CDR1 is SGHNT and CDR2 YYREEE (reference sequence). The CDR3 here is CASSRDSGGSNEQFF. CDR3 nucleotides: TGTGCCAGCAGCCGGGACAGCGGGGGCTCCAATGAGCAGTTCTTC.

Only a few counts were recorded for this clonotype. A clone one base away is much larger, so this may be a read error. The chain couples TRBV29-1 to TRBJ1-1, with 7 bases matching TRBD1. The J segment lost 0 bases and the V segment lost 7 bases, leaving 5 bases of the junction unmatched. Germline-derived CDR1 and CDR2 are SQVTM and ANQGSEA. The CDR3 runs 13 residues. CDR3 coding DNA: TGCAGCGGAGAGGGACAGATGAACACTGAAGCTTTCTTT. This translates into CSGEGQMNTEAFF.